The rows below give T cell receptor beta chains drawn from one sample of a study of naive and memory T cell subsets. TCRdb re-analysed the UMI-ligation and nested PCR reads in MiXCR, keeping a single row per CDR3 protein. This sample has 130,000 to 150,000 distinct CDR3 sequences; 22% occur once, and the top ten carry about 0.11%. Sequenced sample: naive CD4+ T cells from blood. The source of these receptors is a human donor in good health. Each CDR3 is given with its conserved first and last residue. The order of the fields is V gene, J gene, clone size, D gene, CDR3 protein, CDR3 DNA. The D gene is left open where the match is weak. The size entry is marked missing in some rows and otherwise reads once, few, many or a size class.

TRBV9	TRBJ2-1	.	TRBD1	CASSVASQGVAEQFF	TGTGCCAGCAGCGTAGCATCGCAGGGGGTGGCTGAGCAGTTCTTC
TRBV28	TRBJ1-1	few	.	CASSPGVMNTEAFF	TGTGCCAGCAGCCCGGGAGTTATGAACACTGAAGCTTTCTTT
TRBV6-6	TRBJ1-4	.	TRBD1	CASSWGQDPEKLFF	TGTGCCAGCAGTTGGGGACAGGACCCTGAAAAACTGTTTTTT
TRBV11-3	TRBJ2-1	many	.	CASSLVRSSEQFF	TGTGCCAGCAGCTTAGTCCGAAGTAGTGAGCAGTTCTTC
TRBV12-3/TRBV12-4	TRBJ2-7	.	.	CASTTLGSYEQYF	TGTGCCAGCACCACCCTAGGCTCCTACGAGCAGTACTTC
TRBV5-1	TRBJ2-7	.	.	CASSYSGGGAYEQYF	TGCGCCAGCAGCTACTCCGGGGGAGGCGCCTACGAGCAGTACTTC
TRBV6-4	TRBJ2-2	.	.	CASSRGGGTANTGELFF	TGTGCCAGCAGCCGAGGAGGGGGGACGGCGAACACCGGGGAGCTGTTTTTT
TRBV5-4	TRBJ2-7	.	.	CASSLASGDAYEQYF	TGTGCCAGCAGCTTGGCCAGCGGTGATGCCTACGAGCAGTACTTC
TRBV25-1	TRBJ2-7	many	.	CASSPRTGTPEQYF	TGTGCCAGCAGTCCCCGGACGGGGACCCCCGAGCAGTACTTC
TRBV4-1	TRBJ1-2	.	.	CASSQDWGRNYGYTF	TGCGCCAGCAGCCAAGATTGGGGGCGGAACTATGGCTACACCTTC
TRBV3-1	TRBJ2-1	.	TRBD2	CASSPAGTSAWNEQFF	TGTGCCAGCAGCCCCGCTGGGACTAGCGCATGGAATGAGCAGTTCTTC
TRBV18	TRBJ1-3	.	.	CASSPPARGFGNTIYF	TGTGCCAGCTCACCTCCTGCACGGGGTTTCGGAAACACCATATATTTT
TRBV20-1	TRBJ2-1	many	.	CSARWVRPLQNEQFF	TGCAGTGCTAGATGGGTGCGACCGCTCCAGAATGAGCAGTTCTTC
TRBV20-1	TRBJ1-2	few	.	CSAKQSYGYTF	TGCAGTGCTAAGCAATCCTATGGCTACACCTTC
TRBV6-6	TRBJ2-1	few	TRBD2	CASSYEAGAANEQFF	TGTGCCAGCAGTTACGAAGCGGGGGCCGCCAATGAGCAGTTCTTC
TRBV29-1	TRBJ1-1	few	.	CSVETGRANTEAFF	TGCAGCGTTGAAACAGGGAGGGCGAACACTGAAGCTTTCTTT
TRBV7-7	TRBJ2-5	few	TRBD2	CASSLGLGAGETQYF	TGTGCTAGCAGCTTAGGACTAGGGGCGGGGGAGACCCAGTACTTC
TRBV12-3/TRBV12-4	TRBJ2-1	few	.	CASSLTHNSYNEQFF	TGTGCCAGCAGTTTAACCCATAACTCCTACAATGAGCAGTTCTTC
TRBV28	TRBJ1-2	.	.	CASSSDHYGYTF	TGTGCCAGCAGTTCTGATCACTATGGCTACACCTTC
TRBV28	TRBJ2-7	.	TRBD1	CASSLPGTASYEQYF	TGTGCCAGCAGTTTACCAGGGACAGCCTCCTACGAGCAGTACTTC
TRBV6-2/TRBV6-3	TRBJ2-7	.	.	CASSYRQGDSYEQYF	TGTGCCAGCAGCTATCGTCAAGGGGACTCCTACGAGCAGTACTTC
TRBV29-1	TRBJ2-1	few	TRBD2	CSLQKAGGAYNEQFF	TGCAGCCTCCAGAAAGCGGGAGGGGCGTACAATGAGCAGTTCTTC
TRBV11-2	TRBJ2-2	few	.	CASSLMRLANTGELFF	TGTGCCAGCAGCTTAATGCGTCTAGCGAACACCGGGGAGCTGTTTTTT
TRBV21-1	TRBJ2-1	few	.	CASSKFRPFQSNEQFF	TGTGCCAGCAGCAAATTCCGCCCTTTCCAGTCCAATGAGCAGTTCTTC
TRBV20-1	TRBJ2-7	.	.	CSVLVGGSWPYEQYF	TGCAGTGTCCTCGTCGGGGGAAGTTGGCCCTACGAGCAGTACTTC
TRBV12-3/TRBV12-4	TRBJ2-6	few	TRBD1	CASSPTGQGYGSGANVLTF	TGTGCCAGCAGTCCCACAGGACAGGGTTATGGCTCTGGGGCCAACGTCCTGACTTTC
TRBV7-3	TRBJ1-3	.	.	CASSLTGPPGNTIYF	TGTGCCAGCAGCTTAACGGGGCCTCCGGGGAACACCATATATTTT
TRBV30	TRBJ2-6	.	.	CAWGAGQSGANVLTF	TGTGCCTGGGGCGCTGGACAGTCTGGGGCCAACGTCCTGACTTTC
TRBV12-3/TRBV12-4	TRBJ2-4	many	.	CASSLTVAKNIQYF	TGTGCCAGCAGTCTAACAGTAGCCAAAAACATTCAGTACTTC
TRBV14	TRBJ2-5	.	TRBD2	CASSPGGLAGIRETQYF	TGTGCCAGCAGCCCTGGGGGACTAGCGGGAATCAGAGAGACCCAGTACTTC
TRBV7-9	TRBJ2-5	.	.	CASSLAGASETQYF	TGTGCCAGCAGCTTAGCGGGGGCATCAGAGACCCAGTACTTC
TRBV24-1	TRBJ2-2	few	.	CATSAGPWSGELFF	TGTGCCACCAGCGCAGGTCCTTGGTCCGGGGAGCTGTTTTTT
TRBV12-3/TRBV12-4	TRBJ1-6	.	.	CASGQGGGSPLHF	TGTGCCTCCGGGCAGGGAGGCGGATCACCCCTCCACTTT
TRBV20-1	TRBJ1-1	few	.	CSARDQSGTGGRGAFF	TGCAGTGCTAGAGATCAATCTGGGACTGGAGGTCGAGGAGCTTTCTTT
TRBV27	TRBJ2-1	.	TRBD2	CASRTSGIGEQFF	TGTGCCAGCCGGACTAGCGGGATCGGTGAGCAGTTCTTC
TRBV7-2	TRBJ2-5	few	.	CASSRRSTTSLSETQYF	TGTGCCAGCAGCCGACGATCGACGACTAGTTTGTCTGAGACCCAGTACTTC
TRBV28	TRBJ2-7	.	TRBD1	CASSPLGTGGHTYEQYF	TGTGCCAGCAGCCCCTTAGGAACAGGGGGCCACACCTACGAGCAGTACTTC
TRBV2	TRBJ2-7	.	.	CASCSGLGAREQYF	TGTGCCAGCTGCAGCGGGTTAGGGGCGCGCGAGCAGTACTTC
TRBV29-1	TRBJ2-3	few	.	CSPGDVGTQYF	TGCAGCCCTGGGGATGTGGGTACGCAGTATTTT
TRBV27	TRBJ2-2	.	TRBD2	CASSSSGRNTGELFF	TGTGCCAGCAGTTCTAGCGGGAGGAATACCGGGGAGCTGTTTTTT
TRBV20-1	TRBJ2-1	.	TRBD2	CSARIPSGFYNEQFF	TGCAGTGCTAGAATCCCTAGCGGCTTCTACAATGAGCAGTTCTTC
TRBV12-3/TRBV12-4	TRBJ2-1	.	TRBD2	CASSLGGGRAVREQFF	TGTGCCAGCAGTTTAGGAGGAGGGAGGGCGGTCCGGGAGCAGTTCTTC
TRBV18	TRBJ2-5	.	.	CASSPTAQETQYF	TGTGCCAGCTCACCGACAGCTCAAGAGACCCAGTACTTC
TRBV28	TRBJ2-3	.	.	CASSTRGGPGLDTQYF	TGTGCCAGCAGTACCCGGGGAGGCCCAGGACTAGATACGCAGTATTTT
TRBV20-1	TRBJ2-7	.	TRBD2	CSAIVPGLAESYEQYF	TGCAGTGCTATCGTGCCGGGACTAGCGGAGTCCTACGAGCAGTACTTC
TRBV20-1	TRBJ2-3	many	TRBD2	CSASLAGVKDTQYF	TGCAGTGCTAGTCTAGCGGGAGTTAAAGATACGCAGTATTTT
TRBV27	TRBJ2-1	.	TRBD2	CASSLGKGREMNEQFF	TGTGCCAGCAGTCTCGGGAAGGGGCGGGAGATGAATGAGCAGTTCTTC
TRBV28	TRBJ1-1	few	.	CASTVQKTEAFF	TGTGCCAGCACTGTCCAAAAGACTGAAGCTTTCTTT
TRBV7-3	TRBJ2-7	.	.	CASSSHGILPYEQYF	TGTGCCAGCAGCTCCCACGGGATATTACCCTACGAGCAGTACTTC
TRBV28	TRBJ1-5	.	.	CASSPHVQPQHF	TGTGCCAGCAGTCCGCACGTACAGCCCCAGCATTTT
TRBV28	TRBJ2-7	few	.	CASSLGRPHEQYF	TGTGCCAGCAGTTTAGGGCGGCCCCACGAGCAGTACTTC
TRBV19	TRBJ1-2	.	.	CASSNPPRDGYTF	TGTGCCAGTAGTAACCCCCCGCGGGATGGCTACACCTTC
TRBV10-3	TRBJ2-2	.	.	CAIGLLGGELFF	TGTGCCATCGGATTGTTGGGCGGGGAGCTGTTTTTT
TRBV28	TRBJ2-1	many	.	CASSLTGAHNEQFF	TGTGCCAGCAGTCTTACCGGGGCACACAATGAGCAGTTCTTC
TRBV28	TRBJ2-3	.	TRBD2	CASSLWREGHDTQYF	TGTGCCAGCAGTTTATGGCGGGAGGGCCATGATACGCAGTATTTT
TRBV28	TRBJ2-3	many	.	CASSLSQGWDTQYF	TGTGCCAGCAGTCTATCACAGGGCTGGGATACGCAGTATTTT
TRBV29-1	TRBJ1-5	few	TRBD1	CSVVIRGTGDGSNQPQHF	TGCAGCGTTGTTATTCGTGGGACAGGGGACGGTAGCAATCAGCCCCAGCATTTT
TRBV18	TRBJ1-3	many	TRBD1	CASSPPRTGRRNTIYF	TGTGCCAGCTCACCACCTCGGACAGGGCGAAGAAACACCATATATTTT
TRBV6-5	TRBJ2-1	.	TRBD1	CASRMDRGFYNEQFF	TGTGCCAGCAGAATGGACAGGGGGTTCTACAATGAGCAGTTCTTC